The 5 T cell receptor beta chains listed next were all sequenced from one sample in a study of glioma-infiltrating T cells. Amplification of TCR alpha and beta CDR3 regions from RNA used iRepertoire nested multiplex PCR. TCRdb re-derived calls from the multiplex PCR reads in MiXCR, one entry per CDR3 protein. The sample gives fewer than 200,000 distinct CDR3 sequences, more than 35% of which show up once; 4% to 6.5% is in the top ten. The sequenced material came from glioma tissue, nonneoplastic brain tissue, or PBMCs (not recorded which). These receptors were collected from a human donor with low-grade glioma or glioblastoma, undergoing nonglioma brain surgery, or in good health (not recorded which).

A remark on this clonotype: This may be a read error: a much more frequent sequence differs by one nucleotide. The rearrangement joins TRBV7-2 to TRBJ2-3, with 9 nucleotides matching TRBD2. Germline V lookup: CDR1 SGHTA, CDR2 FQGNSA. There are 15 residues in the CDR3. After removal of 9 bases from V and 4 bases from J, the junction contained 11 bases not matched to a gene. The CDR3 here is CARSPPGLAPDTQYF. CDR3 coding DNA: TGTGCCAGAAGCCCCCCGGGACTAGCTCCAGATACGCAGTATTTT.

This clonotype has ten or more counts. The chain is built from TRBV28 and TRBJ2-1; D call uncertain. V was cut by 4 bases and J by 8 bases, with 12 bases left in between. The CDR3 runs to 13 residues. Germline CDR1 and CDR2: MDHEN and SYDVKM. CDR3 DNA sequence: TGTGCCAGCAGTTCCCCCGGCTGGGATGAGCAGTTCTTC. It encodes CASSSPGWDEQFF.

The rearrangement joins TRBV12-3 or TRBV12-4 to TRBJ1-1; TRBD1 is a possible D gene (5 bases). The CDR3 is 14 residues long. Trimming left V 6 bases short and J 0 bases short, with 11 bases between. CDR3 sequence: CASRSGRMNTEAFF. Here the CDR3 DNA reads TGTGCCAGCAGGTCGGGACGGATGAACACTGAAGCTTTCTTT.

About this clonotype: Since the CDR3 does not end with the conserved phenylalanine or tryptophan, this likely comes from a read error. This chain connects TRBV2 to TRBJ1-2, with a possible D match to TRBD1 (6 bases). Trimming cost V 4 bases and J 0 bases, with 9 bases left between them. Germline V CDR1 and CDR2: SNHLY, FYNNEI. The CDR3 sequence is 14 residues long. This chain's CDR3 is CASSGTAPNYGYTL. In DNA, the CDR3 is TGTGCCAGCAGTGGGACAGCACCTAACTATGGCTACACCCTC.

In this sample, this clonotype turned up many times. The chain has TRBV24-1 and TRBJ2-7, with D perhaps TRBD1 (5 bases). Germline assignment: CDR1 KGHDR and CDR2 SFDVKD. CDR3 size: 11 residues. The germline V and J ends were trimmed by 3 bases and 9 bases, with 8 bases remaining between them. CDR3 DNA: TGTGCCACCAGTGATGGACAAAGGCAGTACTTC. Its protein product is CATSDGQRQYF.